The 24 T cell receptor beta chains reported below all come from one sample, sequenced in a study of blood T cell repertoires in COVID-19. Only in-frame clones appear in the TCRdb table, and some are missing; sequencing was by immunoSEQ multiplex PCR. The data hold about 150,000 clones, with 75% to 90% observed a single time. Sequencing was done on a sample of peripheral blood. The receptor source for this set is a human donor in a cohort sampled during active COVID-19.

V is TRBV25-1 and J is TRBJ2-1; TRBD2 matches at 9 bases. The V and J ends lost 4 bases and 9 bases, in that order; junction bases with no gene match: 10. Germline loops: CDR1 MGHDK, CDR2 SYGVNS. The CDR3 has 15 residues. The DNA of the CDR3 is TGTGCCAGCAGTGGGGGTAGCGGGAGTTTCAGTGAGCAGTTCTTC. This translates into CASSGGSGSFSEQFF.

This chain connects TRBV2 to TRBJ2-5; 15 nucleotides agree with TRBD2. CDR1 is SNHLY, CDR2 FYNNEI, per germline. V lost 4 bases and J lost 7; bases outside the gene matches: 10. This CDR3 is built from 17 residues. The chain's CDR3 is CASSGAGGLAGGGTQYF. CDR3 DNA: TGTGCCAGCAGTGGGGCCGGTGGACTAGCGGGAGGGGGGACCCAGTACTTC.

Note on this clone: This sample includes further DNA sequences coding for the same CDR3. The CDR3 DNA sequence: TGTGCCAGCTCACCAGGGGGGATGAACACTGAAGCTTTCTTT. As protein: CASSPGGMNTEAFF. This chain connects TRBV18 to TRBJ1-1; perhaps TRBD1 as D (5 bases). Trimming pared 2 bases from V and 0 bases from J, leaving 7 bases between. In germline, CDR1 is KGHSH, CDR2 LQKENI. The CDR3 length is 14 residues.

V and J are TRBV5-6 and TRBJ2-5; 8 bases align to TRBD2. Germline V gene data show CDR1 as SGHDT and CDR2 as YYEEEE. The V segment lost 2 bases and the J segment 5 bases; nucleotides outside the gene matches: 5. The CDR3 is made up of 14 amino acids. The CDR3 DNA sequence: TGTGCCAGCAGCTTTGCGGGGGGAAAGGAGACCCAGTACTTC. Amino acids: CASSFAGGKETQYF.

This clone was seen at least ten times. This chain links TRBV4-2 with TRBJ1-3; TRBD1 matches 7 bases. Germline loops: CDR1 LGHNA, CDR2 YNFKEQ. The CDR3 is 17 amino acids. V gave up 0 bases and J gave up 4 bases; unmatched junction bases: 9. CDR3 nucleotide sequence: TGTGCCAGCAGCCAAGATAGGACAGGCAGTAGGGGAAACACCATATATTTT. This translates into CASSQDRTGSRGNTIYF.

The chain employs TRBV11-2 and TRBJ2-1; 10 nucleotides line up with TRBD1. Germline CDR1 and CDR2: SGHAT and FQNNGV. V shed 5 bases, J shed 6 bases, and the junction held 19 bases outside the gene matches. The CDR3 contains 19 residues. As DNA, the CDR3 is TGTGCCAGCAGCCCGCAGACAGGGGGCTTGACTAGCCGACGCAATGAGCAGTTCTTC. This codes for CASSPQTGGLTSRRNEQFF.

In regard to this clone: Other nucleotide sequences from this sample produce the same CDR3. This chain uses TRBV29-1 with TRBJ1-1; 10 nucleotides line up with TRBD1. This CDR3 is 13 amino acids long. With V trimmed by 5 bases and J by 3 bases, 3 bases remained unmatched. The germline CDR1 and CDR2 sequences are SQVTM and ANQGSEA. CDR3 region: CSVRTGGDTEAFF. The CDR3 DNA sequence: TGCAGCGTTAGGACAGGGGGGGACACTGAAGCTTTCTTT.

The rearrangement uses TRBV7-9 and TRBJ2-5; 9 bases agree with TRBD1. The CDR3 extends over 15 amino acids. Germline CDR1 SEHNR, CDR2 FQNEAQ (reference sequence). The V and J ends lost 1 base and 3 bases, in that order; junction bases with no gene match: 3. The CDR3 spells CASSLGWTGEETQYF. CDR3 in DNA: TGTGCCAGCAGCTTAGGTTGGACAGGGGAAGAGACCCAGTACTTC.

The chain couples TRBV5-1 to TRBJ2-2, with a tentative D call TRBD2 (5 bases). With 0 bases removed from V and 0 bases from J, the gap between germline ends came to 6 bases. This CDR3 is built from 15 residues. The germline CDR1 and CDR2 sequences are SGHRS and YFSETQ. The CDR3 loop reads CASSLDGANTGELFF. The CDR3 DNA reads as TGCGCCAGCAGCTTGGACGGGGCGAACACCGGGGAGCTGTTTTTT.

This clone was detected once. The chain carries TRBV5-1 and TRBJ2-3; tentatively, D is TRBD2 (7 bases). CDR1 is SGHRS, CDR2 YFSETQ, per germline. V was trimmed by 4 bases and J by 0 bases, leaving 12 bases between them. The CDR3 totals 15 residues. CDR3 nucleotides: TGCGCCAGCAGCACCTGGGGGGGCAGCACAGATACGCAGTATTTT. Its protein product is CASSTWGGSTDTQYF.

In nucleotides, the CDR3 is TGCGCCAGCAGCTTACTAGCGGGAGGTGTATACAATGAGCAGTTCTTC. It is translated as CASSLLAGGVYNEQFF. This chain links TRBV5-1 with TRBJ2-1; 12 nucleotides match TRBD2. V shed 2 bases and J 4 bases; nucleotides not matched to a gene: 4. The germline CDR1 and CDR2 sequences are SGHRS and YFSETQ. The CDR3 totals 16 residues.

The J gene is TRBJ2-7, the V gene TRBV7-9; weak D call: TRBD1 (5 bases). Trimming stripped 4 bases from V and 2 bases from J, with 12 bases between. Germline values: CDR1 SEHNR, CDR2 FQNEAQ (reference sequence). The CDR3 totals 14 residues. The DNA for the CDR3 is TGTGCCAGCAGCTATTCAGGGAACCCCTACGAGCAGTACTTC. This translates into CASSYSGNPYEQYF.

This clone appeared a few times. The V gene is TRBV7-2, the J gene TRBJ2-7, with 9 bases aligning to TRBD2. From germline, CDR1 is SGHTA and CDR2 FQGNSA. J was trimmed by 2 bases and V by 5 bases; bases with no gene match: 4. The CDR3 has 14 residues. The CDR3 spells CASSQTSGPYEQYV. In nucleotides, the CDR3 is TGTGCCAGCAGCCAGACTAGCGGTCCCTACGAGCAGTACGTC.

In this sample, this clone turned up a few times. This chain uses TRBV2 with TRBJ2-1; TRBD1 agrees at 7 bases. V shed 5 bases, J shed 7 bases, and the junction held 11 bases outside the gene matches. Germline V lookup: CDR1 SNHLY, CDR2 FYNNEI. This CDR3 has 15 residues. Written as DNA, the CDR3 is TGTGCCAGCAGTCCGGGACAGAGCCTTATGAATGAGCAGTTCTTC. Translation: CASSPGQSLMNEQFF.

The DNA of the CDR3 is TGTGCCAGCAGCTGGAGAGACAATGAGCAGTTCTTC. It translates to CASSWRDNEQFF. The chain carries TRBV2 and TRBJ2-1; D unresolved. Germline lookup yields CDR1 SNHLY and CDR2 FYNNEI. Trimming stripped 6 bases from V and 5 bases from J, with 8 bases between. The CDR3 totals 12 residues.

The chain carries TRBV6-6 and TRBJ1-5; D gene unclear. CDR3 length equals 13 residues. The germline V and J ends were trimmed by 6 bases and 0 bases, with 6 bases remaining between them. In germline, CDR1 is MNHNY, CDR2 SVGAGI (reference sequence). In DNA, the CDR3 is TGTGCCAGCAGCGGACTTAGCAATCAGCCCCAGCATTTT. Protein sequence: CASSGLSNQPQHF.

This chain joins TRBV29-1 and TRBJ1-1, with 10 bases matching TRBD1. Germline V gives CDR1 SQVTM, CDR2 ANQGSEA. This CDR3 is 16 amino acids long. V shed 5 bases, J shed 3 bases, and the junction held 12 bases outside the gene matches. CDR3 coding DNA: TGCAGCGTTCTCCCCGGGACAGGGGATGGGTACACTGAAGCTTTCTTT. Encoded protein: CSVLPGTGDGYTEAFF.

The chain couples TRBV6-5 to TRBJ1-1; D may be TRBD1 (6 bases). The CDR3 runs 14 residues. CDR1 MNHEY and CDR2 SVGAGI come from the germline V gene. V lost 10 bases and J lost 1, with 16 bases in between. DNA for the CDR3: TGTGCCACGGGGCCCGGGACAAAGAACACTGAAGCTTTCTTT. This encodes CATGPGTKNTEAFF.

This chain joins TRBV11-2 and TRBJ2-5, with 7 bases lining up with TRBD1. CDR1 is SGHAT and CDR2 is FQNNGV in the germline V gene. The trim removed 6 bases at V and 2 bases at J, leaving 9 bases unmatched. The CDR3 totals 15 residues. The CDR3 loop is CASSPTGFLQETQYF. The CDR3, as DNA: TGTGCCAGCAGTCCGACAGGGTTTTTGCAAGAGACCCAGTACTTC.

This clone was counted a few times. The chain is built from TRBV3-1 (or the pseudogene TRBV3-2) and TRBJ2-6; a possible D gene is TRBD2 (5 bases). The CDR3 length is 15 residues. The germline CDR1 and CDR2 sequences are LGHDT and YNNKEL (reference sequence). Trimming took 6 bases from V and 3 from J, leaving 12 bases between them. Here the CDR3 reads CASRPDLGGANVLTF. CDR3 nucleotides: TGTGCCAGCAGACCGGACTTAGGTGGGGCCAACGTCCTGACTTTC.

V and J are TRBV19 and TRBJ1-2, with 7 bases identical to TRBD1. Germline assignment: CDR1 LNHDA and CDR2 SQIVND (reference sequence). CDR3 length equals 15 residues. With V trimmed by 5 bases and J by 2 bases, 8 bases remained unmatched. This chain's CDR3 is CASSLRQGLNYGYTF. The DNA for the CDR3 is TGTGCCAGTAGTCTAAGACAGGGATTGAACTATGGCTACACCTTC.

In its sample, this clone was seen once. The chain uses TRBV5-1 and TRBJ2-3, with 11 bases fitting TRBD1. Trimming cost V 2 bases and J 3 bases; bases outside gene matches: 5. The CDR3 loop spans 16 amino acids. Germline V gives CDR1 SGHRS, CDR2 YFSETQ. The CDR3: CASSLTGQGATDTQYF. The CDR3 coding sequence is TGCGCCAGCAGCTTAACCGGACAGGGGGCTACAGATACGCAGTATTTT.

The gene calls are TRBV6-5 and TRBJ2-7; possibly TRBD2 for D (6 bases). This CDR3 is 14 amino acids long. Per the germline V gene, CDR1 is MNHEY and CDR2 is SVGAGI. V dropped 5 bases and J dropped 2 bases, with 13 bases sitting between them. The CDR3 DNA follows: TGTGCCAGCAGTCCCGCGGGATTGGCCTACGAGCAGTACGTC. Encoded protein: CASSPAGLAYEQYV.

The rearrangement links TRBV27 to TRBJ2-1; TRBD2 agrees at 11 bases. This CDR3 has 15 amino acids. J was trimmed by 4 bases and V by 3 bases; bases with no gene match: 2. Germline values: CDR1 MNHEY, CDR2 SMNVEV (reference sequence). In DNA form, the CDR3 reads TGTGCCAGCAGTTTTGGGACTAGCGGTTACAATGAGCAGTTCTTC. This codes for CASSFGTSGYNEQFF.